This T cell receptor beta chain was captured by sequencing in a study of radiotherapy plus CTLA-4 blockade in lung cancer (dated by TCRdb to the late 2010s). Study-level background: Objective responses were observed in 18% of enrolled patients, and disease control was achieved in 25% to 35%.

What the work shows at the level of the full study, not this receptor alone: Early dynamic changes in blood T cell clones, together with increased serum interferon-beta after radiation, were reported as the strongest predictors of response. After treatment with radiotherapy and ipilimumab, TCR clones that originated in tumors expanded in peripheral blood.

The study tested focal radiation therapy combined with CTLA-4 blockade (ipilimumab) in patients with chemo-refractory metastatic non-small-cell lung cancer. Library prep was done by the immunoSEQ multiplex PCR assay. In TCRdb, the immuneACCESS table is reduced to in-frame sequences with V and J assigned. These tables do not hold every clone; where another copy was compared, an unresolved V gene accounts for under half, and the others remain unexplained. Here the sample has about 49,000 clones; roughly 84% occur a single time. 25% to 35% of the sample lies in the top ten. The CDR3 goes from the cysteine to the phenylalanine over 14 residues. Kept here is only the CDR3 DNA, which spans 42 bases and is read in frame from base 1. Clipping removes 6 bases from V and 4 bases from J, with 9 as the unmatched junction base count. Looking up the germline V gene (reference sequence) yields CDR1 MNHNY and CDR2 SVGAGI.

Comments on this clone: Its antigen specificity is not known. Base qualities are not provided; no much larger clone lies one nucleotide away.

Specimen: peripheral blood, collected from a patient treated with radiotherapy plus ipilimumab. The TCR originated in a human donor with non-small cell lung cancer whose response to radiotherapy plus ipilimumab could not be evaluated. The chain is made from TRBV6-6 and TRBJ2-7, and TRBD1 matches 7 of the central bases. The nucleotide sequence reads TGTGCCAGCAGGGCAACGACAGGGCGATACGAGCAGTACTTC. Translation gives CASRATTGRYEQYF.